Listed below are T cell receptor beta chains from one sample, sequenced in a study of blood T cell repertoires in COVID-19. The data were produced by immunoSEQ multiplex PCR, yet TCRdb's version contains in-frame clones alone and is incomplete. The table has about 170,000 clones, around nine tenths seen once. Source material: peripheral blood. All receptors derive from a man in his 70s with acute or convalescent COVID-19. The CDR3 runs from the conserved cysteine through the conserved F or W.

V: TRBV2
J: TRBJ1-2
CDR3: CASSDQGGEDGYTF

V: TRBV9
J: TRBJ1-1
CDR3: CASSVAWNTEAFF

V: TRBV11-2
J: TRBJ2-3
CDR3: CASTLGWGGTDTQYF

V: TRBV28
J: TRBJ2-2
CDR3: CASSGPGGGWSGELFF

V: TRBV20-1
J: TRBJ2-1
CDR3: CSASGGGSYNEQFF

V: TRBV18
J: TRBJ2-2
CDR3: CASSQLREELFF

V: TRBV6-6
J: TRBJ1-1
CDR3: CASSLQGNTEAFF

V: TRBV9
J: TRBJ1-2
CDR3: CASNEQGVPYGYTF

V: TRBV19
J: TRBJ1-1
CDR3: CASRTLPSSPGGNTEAFF

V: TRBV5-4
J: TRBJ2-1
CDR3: CASSRGLADDNEQFF